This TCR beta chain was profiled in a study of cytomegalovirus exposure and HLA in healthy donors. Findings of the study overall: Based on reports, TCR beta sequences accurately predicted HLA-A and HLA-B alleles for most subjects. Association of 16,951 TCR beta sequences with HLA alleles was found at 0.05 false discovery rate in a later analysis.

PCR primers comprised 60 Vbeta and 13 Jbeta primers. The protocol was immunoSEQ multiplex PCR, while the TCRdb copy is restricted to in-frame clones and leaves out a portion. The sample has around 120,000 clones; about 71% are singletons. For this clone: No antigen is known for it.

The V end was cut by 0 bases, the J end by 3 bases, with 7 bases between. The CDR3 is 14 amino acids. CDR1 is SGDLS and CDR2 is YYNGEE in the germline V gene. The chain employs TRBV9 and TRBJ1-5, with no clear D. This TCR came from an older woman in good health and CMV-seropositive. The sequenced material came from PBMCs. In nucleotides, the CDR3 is TGTGCCAGCAGCGTAGCGGGGATCAATCAGCCCCAGCATTTT. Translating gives CASSVAGINQPQHF.